The 15 T cell receptor beta chains in this list originate from one sample, sequenced in a study of T-cell reconstitution after alpha-beta-depleted transplantation in children. For TCRbeta, the library was prepared with unique molecular identifiers. Each CDR3 protein gets one entry after TCRdb re-called the PCR reads with MiXCR. The sample has some 200,000 distinct CDR3 sequences, around 8.9% seen once. Here the sequenced sample was PBMCs from the stem cell graft donor, taken from the stem cell graft. All receptors come from a human donor who donated a stem cell graft to a child with SCID.

This clonotype was seen many times. The rearrangement joins TRBV12-3 or TRBV12-4 to TRBJ1-2; D not certain. This CDR3 spans 13 amino acids. Trimming took off 6 bases at V and 4 bases at J, with 12 bases between the two ends. The CDR3 is CASSPGDSYGYTF. The DNA of the CDR3 is TGTGCCAGCAGCCCGGGCGACTCCTATGGCTACACCTTC.

In this sample, this clonotype turned up many times. The chain joins TRBV10-3 to TRBJ1-1, with D tentatively TRBD1 (5 bases). The germline V gene encodes CDR1 ENHRY and CDR2 SYGVKD. V was cut by 4 bases and J by 0 bases, with 12 bases left in between. The length of the CDR3 is 15 residues. The CDR3 DNA is TGTGCCATCAGTGTCGGGGGGACCATGAACACTGAAGCTTTCTTT. Translation gives CAISVGGTMNTEAFF.

This clonotype was picked up many times. The V call is TRBV12-3 or TRBV12-4, the J call TRBJ1-4; no clear D gene. V lost 4 bases and J lost 3, with 9 bases in between. This CDR3 is 14 amino acids long. CDR3 sequence reads: CASSSRLANEKLFF. CDR3 sequence (DNA): TGTGCCAGCAGTTCCCGTCTAGCTAATGAAAAACTGTTTTTT.

In its sample, this clonotype was seen a few times. The chain joins TRBV7-2 to TRBJ1-2, with D possibly TRBD1 on 5 matching bases. V was pared by 4 bases and J by 9 bases, with 21 bases between. CDR3 size: 15 residues. Germline CDR1 SGHTA, CDR2 FQGNSA. The CDR3 DNA reads as TGTGCCAGCAGCTCGATAGGGACTTCCCTTGGGAGCTACACCTTC. This gives the protein CASSSIGTSLGSYTF. Complete variable domain (other parts from reference TRBV7-2 and TRBJ1-2): GAGVSQSPSNKVTEKGKDVELRCDPISGHTALYWYRQSLGQGLEFLIYFQGNSAPDKSGLPSDRFSAERTGGSVSTLTIQRTQQEDSAVYLCASSSIGTSLGSYTFGSGTRLTVV.

This clonotype showed up many times. The V gene is TRBV7-9, the J gene TRBJ1-1, with D possibly being TRBD1 (5 bases). The CDR3 is 12 amino acids. The germline V gene has CDR1 SEHNR and CDR2 FQNEAQ (reference sequence). V gave up 6 bases and J gave up 6 bases, with 11 bases separating them. The CDR3 DNA is TGTGCCAGCAGTGCAGGGAGAGCTGAAGCTTTCTTT. It codes for CASSAGRAEAFF.

This clonotype was observed once. A much larger clone differs by one base, so this may be a read error. Because the CDR3 is missing its conserved closing phenylalanine or tryptophan, this is likely a read error. The chain links TRBV3-1 to TRBJ2-5, with D possibly TRBD1 on 6 matching bases. CDR1 and CDR2 (germline): LGHDT, YNNKEL (reference sequence). V was trimmed by 5 bases and J by 5 bases, leaving 12 bases between them. The CDR3 spans 13 residues. Here the CDR3 DNA reads TGTGCCAGCAGCTCGGACAGCGTTGAGACCCAGTACTTG. This sequence encodes CASSSDSVETQYL.

The gene calls are TRBV18 and TRBJ2-3, with D perhaps matching TRBD2 (6 bases). Germline CDR1 is KGHSH and CDR2 is LQKENI. V lost 3 bases, J lost 2 bases, and 9 bases lay in between. CDR3 size: 14 residues. The DNA for the CDR3 is TGTGCCAGCTCACCCGGGACTTACACAGATACGCAGTATTTT. It yields the protein CASSPGTYTDTQYF.

This clonotype was observed at least ten times. The chain uses TRBV7-8 and TRBJ1-5; D gene uncertain. Per germline, CDR1 SGHVS and CDR2 FQNEAQ. Trimming cost V 5 bases and J 4 bases, with 15 bases left between them. The CDR3 is 15 residues long. The CDR3 bases are TGTGCCAGCAGCCAGGCGGCAGCCCTTAATCAGCCCCAGCATTTT. Protein product: CASSQAAALNQPQHF.

V is TRBV29-1 and J is TRBJ2-7; D gene ambiguous. This CDR3 is built from 12 residues. CDR1 and CDR2 from the germline V gene are SQVTM and ANQGSEA. With 6 bases removed from V and 3 bases from J, the gap between germline ends came to 12 bases. The CDR3 protein is CSVLVPSYEQYF. Here the CDR3 DNA reads TGCAGCGTATTGGTGCCCAGCTACGAGCAGTACTTC.

Ten or more counts support this clonotype. The chain links TRBV3-1 to TRBJ2-3, with 7 nucleotides matching TRBD2. The CDR3 spans 15 residues. V was pared by 7 bases and J by 0 bases, with 7 bases of the junction left unmatched. The germline V gene has CDR1 LGHDT and CDR2 YNNKEL (reference sequence). For the CDR3, the DNA is TGTGCCAGCACTCGACTAGCAGACAGCACAGATACGCAGTATTTT. Its protein is CASTRLADSTDTQYF.

This clonotype has at least ten counts. CDR3 DNA: TGTGCCAGCAGTTTTGGGGACACCATCTACGAGCAGTACTTC. Its protein is CASSFGDTIYEQYF. V gene TRBV12-3 or TRBV12-4 combines with J gene TRBJ2-7, with D possibly matching TRBD1 (6 bases). The CDR3 is made up of 14 amino acids. Trimming pared 3 bases from V and 3 bases from J, leaving 12 bases between.

In this sample, this clonotype turned up many times. The genes are TRBV29-1 and TRBJ1-2, with TRBD1 matching over 7 bases. The CDR3 totals 13 residues. Germline V gene data show CDR1 as SQVTM and CDR2 as ANQGSEA. The V and J ends lost 4 bases and 2 bases, in that order; junction bases with no gene match: 4. The DNA of the CDR3 is TGCAGCGTTGTGACAGGGTTAAACTATGGCTACACCTTC. Encoded protein: CSVVTGLNYGYTF.

This clonotype has only a few counts. A much bigger clone sits one base away, suggesting this may be a read error. The J gene is TRBJ1-2, the V gene TRBV6-4; D uncertain. The germline gives CDR1 MRHNA, CDR2 SNTAGT. The length of the CDR3 is 15 residues. CDR3 in amino acids: CASSRDRTSPGGYPF. The CDR3 bases are TGTGCCAGCAGCCGAGACCGGACCTCACCAGGTGGCTACCCCTTC.

This clonotype was counted at least ten times. V usage is TRBV20-1 and J usage is TRBJ1-3; the match to TRBD1 covers 7 bases. Germline lookup yields CDR1 DFQATT and CDR2 SNEGSKA (reference sequence). V lost 2 bases to trimming and J lost 2 bases; unmatched junction nucleotides: 3. The CDR3 consists of 14 residues. CDR3 DNA: TGCAGTGCTAGAAGGGGGCAGCCTGGAAACACCATATATTTT. It specifies CSARRGQPGNTIYF.

This clonotype showed up many times. The chain has TRBV7-3 and TRBJ2-1; D is unclear. The V end lost 3 bases, the J end lost 5 bases, and 14 bases lay between the germline ends. Germline V gene lookup returns CDR1 SGHTA and CDR2 FQGTGA. This CDR3 is built from 15 residues. CDR3 in amino acids: CASSLGFVQNNEQFF. CDR3 DNA: TGTGCCAGCAGCTTGGGTTTTGTCCAAAACAATGAGCAGTTCTTC.